Below are 19 T cell receptor beta chains sequenced from a single sample in a study of OX40 agonist ivuxolimab in advanced cancers. The library was obtained by the immunoSEQ multiplex PCR assay. Here the immuneACCESS table is served through TCRdb, limited to in-frame sequences with V and J called. Missing clones are a known gap in these copies; in checked studies unresolved V genes cover under half, and the rest lacks a known reason. This sample holds about 26,000 clones; around four fifths were observed only once. Roughly 29% of the sample goes to the ten largest clones. The input for sequencing was CD4+ or CD8+ T cells sorted from blood, taken in a trial of the OX40 agonist ivuxolimab. The receptors derive from an adult with an advanced solid tumor such as melanoma, head and neck, liver or kidney cancer.

This chain joins TRBV9 and TRBJ2-1; 8 nucleotides agree with TRBD2. The trim removed 4 bases at V and 2 bases at J, leaving 5 bases unmatched. This CDR3 has 15 amino acids. CDR1 and CDR2 from the germline V gene are SGDLS and YYNGEE. The CDR3 loop reads CASSTSGTAYNEQFF. The CDR3 bases are TGTGCCAGCAGCACTAGCGGAACGGCCTACAATGAGCAGTTCTTC.

V gene TRBV9 combines with J gene TRBJ1-5; 9 bases line up with TRBD1. This CDR3 is 15 amino acids long. Trimming took 0 bases from V and 2 from J; bases not matched to a gene: 0. Germline CDR1 SGDLS, CDR2 YYNGEE. The CDR3 spells CASSVGTGGNQPQHF. In DNA, the CDR3 is TGTGCCAGCAGCGTAGGGACAGGGGGCAATCAGCCCCAGCATTTT.

V gene TRBV2 combines with J gene TRBJ1-5; D gene unclear. CDR1 SNHLY and CDR2 FYNNEI come from the germline V gene. V was shortened by 6 bases and J by 0 bases, with 9 bases between the two germline ends. This CDR3 is 14 amino acids long. The CDR3 region is CASSESYSNQPQHF. For the CDR3, the DNA is TGTGCCAGCAGCGAGTCCTATAGCAATCAGCCCCAGCATTTT.

A single count supports this clone. The chain recombines TRBV28 with TRBJ2-7, with 7 bases aligning to TRBD1. Germline V gene data show CDR1 as MDHEN and CDR2 as SYDVKM. This CDR3 contains 14 residues. Unmatched junction bases numbered 2, after V lost 3 bases and J lost 0 bases. The CDR3, as DNA: TGTGCCAGCAGTTTTGGACAGGACTCCTACGAGCAGTACTTC. This codes for CASSFGQDSYEQYF.

V gene TRBV19 combines with J gene TRBJ1-1; TRBD1 matches at 7 bases. Trimming took 4 bases from V and 0 from J; bases not matched to a gene: 2. CDR3 length equals 14 residues. Germline CDR1 LNHDA, CDR2 SQIVND (reference sequence). The CDR3 is CASSSTGVNTEAFF. The CDR3 DNA sequence: TGTGCCAGTAGTAGTACAGGGGTGAACACTGAAGCTTTCTTT.

This clone was found once. V is TRBV19 and J is TRBJ2-1; TRBD2 agrees at 11 bases. Germline V gene data show CDR1 as LNHDA and CDR2 as SQIVND (reference sequence). The CDR3 runs to 16 residues. V gave up 3 bases and J gave up 5 bases; unmatched junction bases: 6. CDR3 protein: CASSMSSGGWNNEQFF. The DNA of the CDR3 is TGTGCCAGTAGTATGTCTAGCGGGGGGTGGAACAATGAGCAGTTCTTC.

This chain connects TRBV4-1 to TRBJ1-3; D is ambiguous. Trimming pared 0 bases from V and 2 bases from J, leaving 8 bases between. Germline CDR1 and CDR2: MGHRA and YSYEKL. The CDR3 extends over 15 amino acids. The CDR3 sequence is CASSQESDAGNTIYF. The CDR3 DNA sequence: TGCGCCAGCAGCCAAGAATCTGATGCTGGAAACACCATATATTTT.

The table lists this clone with a count of one. This sequence joins TRBV1 and TRBJ1-3; the listed D gene, TRBD1, was not tested against the DNA. TRBV1 constitutes a pseudogene. The CDR3 length is 16 residues. The CDR3 nucleotides are TGCACCAGCAGCCAAGTACACAGGTCCTTCGGAAACACCATATATTTT. It translates to CTSSQVHRSFGNTIYF.

The V gene is TRBV9, the J gene TRBJ2-3; 11 bases agree with TRBD1. Unmatched junction bases numbered 10, after V lost 1 base and J lost 9 bases. Per the germline V gene, CDR1 is SGDLS and CDR2 is YYNGEE. CDR3 length: 16 residues. The CDR3 is CASSVSGQGGSRTQYF. The CDR3, as DNA: TGTGCCAGCAGCGTATCGGGACAGGGGGGCTCGAGGACGCAGTATTTT.

This clone has a handful of counts. The chain combines TRBV7-6 with TRBJ1-2; possible D gene TRBD1, 5 bases. Germline-derived CDR1 and CDR2 are SGHVS and FNYEAQ. Trimming pared 8 bases from V and 4 bases from J, leaving 11 bases between. This CDR3 has 12 amino acids. Here the CDR3 reads CASGGSSYGYTF. The CDR3, as DNA: TGTGCCAGCGGGGGGTCGTCCTATGGCTACACCTTC.

This chain uses TRBV13 with TRBJ2-7, with D tentatively TRBD1 (6 bases). V was clipped by 1 base and J by 3 bases, with 10 bases between them. The CDR3 spans 14 residues. Germline loops: CDR1 PRHDT, CDR2 FYEKMQ (reference sequence). Here the CDR3 reads CASSLEGRGYEQYF. CDR3 in DNA: TGTGCCAGCAGCTTAGAAGGCAGGGGCTACGAGCAGTACTTC.

This chain connects TRBV28 to TRBJ2-5; TRBD2 matches at 9 bases. The CDR3 contains 15 residues. CDR1 is MDHEN, CDR2 SYDVKM, per germline. V dropped 8 bases and J dropped 4; count of bases not matched to a gene: 11. CDR3 residues: CASARGTSISETQYF. The CDR3, as DNA: TGTGCCAGCGCTCGAGGGACTAGCATTTCAGAGACCCAGTACTTC.

The V and J genes are TRBV7-6 and TRBJ1-6, with TRBD1 matching 10 bases. Germline V CDR1 and CDR2: SGHVS, FNYEAQ. The ends lost 5 bases at V and 1 base at J; junction bases unmatched: 17. There are 21 residues in the CDR3. The CDR3 DNA follows: TGTGCCAGCAGCCCCGCCGGGACAGGGGACCCGGGACGGTCCTATAATTCACCCCTCCACTTT. This gives the protein CASSPAGTGDPGRSYNSPLHF.

The chain combines TRBV2 with TRBJ2-2; D possibly corresponds to TRBD1 (5 bases). CDR1 SNHLY and CDR2 FYNNEI come from the germline V gene. The CDR3 covers 14 residues. Between the trimmed V and J ends, which lost 6 bases and 6 bases, there was a span of 14 bases. The CDR3 DNA is TGTGCCAGCAGAGATTATCAGGGATCCGGGGAGCTGTTTTTT. This codes for CASRDYQGSGELFF.

This clone was seen only once. The J gene is TRBJ2-1, the V gene TRBV28; D unresolved. Germline V gene data show CDR1 as MDHEN and CDR2 as SYDVKM. V lost 1 base and J 4 bases, leaving 5 bases between the germline ends. The CDR3 runs to 13 residues. The CDR3 region has the DNA TGTGCCAGCAGTTTATCAGGATACAATGAGCAGTTCTTC. Encoded protein: CASSLSGYNEQFF.

CDR3 region: CASSFGPVGEAFF. The DNA of the CDR3 is TGTGCCAGCAGCTTCGGTCCTGTGGGAGAAGCTTTCTTT. The chain employs TRBV9 and TRBJ1-1; D not resolved. V was pared by 4 bases and J by 8 bases, with 15 bases between. The CDR3 is made up of 13 amino acids. Germline V lookup: CDR1 SGDLS, CDR2 YYNGEE.

V usage is TRBV5-5 and J usage is TRBJ2-7; 7 positions agree with TRBD2. The V gene end was trimmed by 3 bases and the J gene end by 1 base; junction bases not matched to a gene: 7. The CDR3 consists of 15 residues. Germline lookup yields CDR1 SGHKS and CDR2 YYEKEE (reference sequence). This CDR3 reads CASSSHWGGSYEQYF. For the CDR3, the DNA is TGTGCCAGCAGCTCCCATTGGGGAGGGTCCTACGAGCAGTACTTC.

The chain carries TRBV28 and TRBJ1-4; TRBD1 matches 9 bases. Trimming cost V 5 bases and J 5 bases; bases outside gene matches: 6. CDR3 length: 15 amino acids. Germline V gene sequence: CDR1 MDHEN, CDR2 SYDVKM. The CDR3 region is CASSDRGTGNEKLFF. CDR3 bases: TGTGCCAGCAGTGACAGGGGGACTGGGAATGAAAAACTGTTTTTT. The whole variable domain, remainder taken from reference TRBV28 and TRBJ1-4, is DVKVTQSSRYLVKRTGEKVFLECVQDMDHENMFWYRQDPGLGLRLIYFSYDVKMKEKGDIPEGYSVSREKKERFSLILESASTNQTSMYLCASSDRGTGNEKLFFGSGTQLSVL.

The V call is TRBV29-1, the J call TRBJ1-1; TRBD1 matches 7 bases. The CDR3 consists of 13 residues. Germline trimming cut 7 bases from V and 0 bases from J; bases unmatched to any gene: 5. CDR1 is SQVTM and CDR2 is ANQGSEA in the germline V gene. CDR3 residues: CSGLGGVNTEAFF. CDR3 nucleotide sequence: TGCAGCGGTCTAGGGGGCGTGAACACTGAAGCTTTCTTT. The entire variable domain, with the rest obtained from reference TRBV29-1 and TRBJ1-1, is as follows: SAVISQKPSRDICQRGTSLTIQCQVDSQVTMMFWYRQQPGQSLTLIATANQGSEATYESGFVIDKFPISRPNLTFSTLTVSNMSPEDSSIYLCSGLGGVNTEAFFGQGTRLTVV.